A single sample is the source of the 15 T cell receptor beta chains below, sequenced in a study of OX40 agonist ivuxolimab in advanced cancers. The library came from the immunoSEQ multiplex PCR assay. The table comes from immuneACCESS by way of TCRdb, which keeps in-frame sequences with V and J called. Part of the clones is missing from these tables; in studies checked, under half for an unresolved V gene and the rest for unknown reasons. The sample table lists about 95,000 clones, approximately 89% of them with a count of one. The top ten hold approximately 0.36% of the sample. Sequencing was performed on CD4+ or CD8+ T cells sorted from blood, taken in a trial of the OX40 agonist ivuxolimab. The origin of the receptors is an adult with an advanced solid tumor such as melanoma, head and neck, liver or kidney cancer.

As for this clone: Different DNA sequences within this sample yield the same CDR3. The V and J genes are TRBV7-2 and TRBJ2-2; D gene unclear. Germline V gene sequence: CDR1 SGHTA, CDR2 FQGNSA. The CDR3 runs 18 residues. Trimming left V 2 bases short and J 3 bases short, with 19 bases between. CDR3 DNA sequence: TGTGCCAGCAGCTTAAACTTACCGGGCGGTAGGGACACCGGGGAGCTGTTTTTT. This encodes CASSLNLPGGRDTGELFF.

The chain employs TRBV5-1 and TRBJ1-1, with 7 nucleotides matching TRBD1. The CDR3 consists of 15 residues. V dropped 0 bases and J dropped 2; count of bases not matched to a gene: 4. CDR1 SGHRS and CDR2 YFSETQ come from the germline V gene. CDR3 sequence: CASSLVGDSNTEAFF. The CDR3 DNA follows: TGCGCCAGCAGCTTGGTAGGGGACAGTAACACTGAAGCTTTCTTT.

The V gene is TRBV28, the J gene TRBJ1-1; no definite D call. Germline V gene lookup returns CDR1 MDHEN and CDR2 SYDVKM. V gave up 7 bases and J gave up 1 base, with 10 bases separating them. The CDR3 length is 13 residues. The CDR3 region has the DNA TGTGCCAGCAATGTCCTGACGAACACTGAAGCTTTCTTT. This codes for CASNVLTNTEAFF.

V gene TRBV29-1 combines with J gene TRBJ2-3; 9 bases align to TRBD1. CDR3 length equals 15 residues. V shed 5 bases, J shed 9 bases, and the junction held 15 bases outside the gene matches. Germline-derived CDR1 and CDR2 are SQVTM and ANQGSEA. The CDR3 DNA follows: TGCAGCGTTTACTCCTGGGGGACAGGGCCACAGACGCAGTATTTT. The encoded protein is CSVYSWGTGPQTQYF.

The chain links TRBV7-9 to TRBJ1-5; 8 positions agree with TRBD1. V lost 0 bases and J lost 7; bases outside the gene matches: 2. CDR1 SEHNR and CDR2 FQNEAQ come from the germline V gene (reference sequence). This CDR3 spans 14 amino acids. The CDR3 loop is CASSLASGGQPQHF. As DNA, the CDR3 is TGTGCCAGCAGCTTAGCGTCAGGGGGCCAGCCCCAGCATTTT.

This chain joins TRBV14 and TRBJ2-4, with D possibly matching TRBD1 (6 bases). In germline, CDR1 is SGHDN, CDR2 FVKESK. V was cut by 2 bases and J by 5 bases, with 10 bases left in between. The CDR3 extends over 14 amino acids. The DNA for the CDR3 is TGTGCCAGCAGCCAACAGGGGCCCGAAAACATTCAGTACTTC. This translates into CASSQQGPENIQYF.

The V call is TRBV13, the J call TRBJ1-4; TRBD1 is a possible D gene (6 bases). This CDR3 contains 14 residues. Germline assignment: CDR1 PRHDT and CDR2 FYEKMQ (reference sequence). The V end was cut by 4 bases, the J end by 7 bases, with 13 bases between. The CDR3 DNA reads TGTGCCAGCAGCTCCGGCACAGGGCTTGAAAAACTGTTTTTT. This gives the protein CASSSGTGLEKLFF.

J is TRBJ1-4 and V is TRBV6-5; 8 bases are a match to TRBD1. CDR3 length: 15 residues. V trimming: 6 bases; J trimming: 8 bases; junction bases outside the gene matches: 11. In germline, CDR1 is MNHEY, CDR2 SVGAGI. CDR3 region: CASRATGGTNEKLFF. The CDR3 DNA is TGTGCCAGCAGAGCCACAGGGGGAACGAACGAAAAACTGTTTTTT.

The chain couples TRBV4-1 to TRBJ2-1; 9 bases fit TRBD2. Losses at the gene ends were 1 base for V and 7 bases for J; bases not matched to a gene: 8. The CDR3 loop spans 16 amino acids. Germline CDR1 MGHRA, CDR2 YSYEKL. The CDR3, as DNA: TGCGCCAGCAGCCAAGGGGGGCGGGAGGGCCATAATGAGCAGTTCTTC. This encodes CASSQGGREGHNEQFF.

V is TRBV9 and J is TRBJ2-5, with TRBD1 matching over 11 bases. CDR3 length: 16 residues. From germline, CDR1 is SGDLS and CDR2 YYNGEE. Trimming at V came to 4 bases and at J to 4 bases, leaving 9 bases not matched to a gene. CDR3 amino acids: CASSLMPGQGVETQYF. CDR3 bases: TGTGCCAGCAGCTTGATGCCGGGACAGGGGGTAGAGACCCAGTACTTC. Supplemented by reference TRBV9 and TRBJ2-5, the full variable domain reads DSGVTQTPKHLITATGQRVTLRCSPRSGDLSVYWYQQSLDQGLQFLIQYYNGEERAKGNILERFSAQQFPDLHSELNLSSLELGDSALYFCASSLMPGQGVETQYFGPGTRLLVL.

The chain joins TRBV5-6 to TRBJ2-7; 9 bases are shared with TRBD1. Germline V gene sequence: CDR1 SGHDT, CDR2 YYEEEE. V trimming: 0 bases; J trimming: 6 bases; junction bases outside the gene matches: 4. The CDR3 is 14 residues long. CDR3 nucleotides: TGTGCCAGCAGCTTGGTAGGGACAGGGCTCGAGCAGTACTTC. It encodes CASSLVGTGLEQYF.

The chain carries TRBV19 and TRBJ2-2; D unresolved. The V gene's germline CDR1 is LNHDA and CDR2 SQIVND (reference sequence). Trimming stripped 6 bases from V and 3 bases from J, with 14 bases between. This CDR3 is 15 amino acids long. This CDR3 is CASRSGSLDTGELFF. DNA of the CDR3: TGTGCCAGTAGATCGGGCAGCTTAGACACCGGGGAGCTGTTTTTT.

This clone was found once. The V call is TRBV6-1, the J call TRBJ1-5; perhaps TRBD1 as D (5 bases). Trimming stripped 4 bases from V and 9 bases from J, with 16 bases between. The CDR3 length is 14 residues. Germline CDR1 is MNHNS and CDR2 is SASEGT. DNA for the CDR3: TGTGCCAGCAGTGTTTCAGGGAGTTCGGGGCCCCAGCATTTT. Its translation: CASSVSGSSGPQHF.

The gene calls are TRBV9 and TRBJ2-3; 9 bases are a match to TRBD1. This CDR3 is 16 amino acids long. The germline V gene encodes CDR1 SGDLS and CDR2 YYNGEE. Unmatched junction bases numbered 8, after V lost 4 bases and J lost 2 bases. Written as DNA, the CDR3 is TGTGCCAGCAGCTTGACCGGGACAGGGCTCACAGATACGCAGTATTTT. As protein: CASSLTGTGLTDTQYF.

The rearrangement joins TRBV4-3 to TRBJ1-2; the D is unclear. CDR1 LGHNA and CDR2 YSLEER come from the germline V gene. The V and J ends lost 0 bases and 5 bases respectively, with 13 bases between them. The CDR3 totals 15 residues. Here the CDR3 DNA reads TGCGCCAGCAGCCAAGAGGTAGGGATGGCATATGGCTACACCTTC. Its protein product is CASSQEVGMAYGYTF.